The clone carrying this T cell receptor (beta chain) was counted at least ten times. The study amplified TCR beta CDR3 regions using RNA transcripts. HTBI-primed first-round RT-PCR preceded second-round multiplex PCR. TCRdb reprocessed the multiplex PCR reads with MiXCR, giving one entry per CDR3 protein. Here the sample spans more than 1,000,000 distinct CDR3 sequences, about 38% being singletons. The sample belongs to a study of Graves' ophthalmopathy and Graves' hyperthyroidism. The CDR3 has 12 residues. V was pared by 9 bases and J by 0 bases, with 8 bases between. The chain is built from TRBV12-3 or TRBV12-4 and TRBJ1-1; D is undetermined. Sequencing was performed on peripheral blood or thyroid tissue (not recorded which). The source is an adult man with Graves' hyperthyroidism. The CDR3, as DNA: TGTGCCAGTGGACGGATGAACACTGAAGCTTTCTTT. This sequence encodes CASGRMNTEAFF.